This entry lists 2 T cell receptor beta chains sequenced from one sample in a study of T cell responses to AZD1222 COVID-19 vaccine. Sequencing used immunoSEQ multiplex PCR; TCRdb keeps in-frame clones, though not all of them. The profile shows about 100,000 clones, approximately 90% of them singletons. The sample was peripheral blood, taken on day 0 of AZD1222 vaccination. The receptors here all came from an adult in good health.

The chain links TRBV5-5 to TRBJ1-1, with 9 bases lining up with TRBD1. J was trimmed by 5 bases and V by 5 bases; bases with no gene match: 7. This CDR3 has 14 amino acids. Germline CDR1 reads SGHKS; CDR2 reads YYEKEE (reference sequence). In DNA form, the CDR3 reads TGTGCCAGCAGTAAGCGGGACAGGGAGACTGAAGCTTTCTTT. Its translation: CASSKRDRETEAFF.

This rearrangement joins TRBV14 to TRBJ2-2, with 8 bases lining up with TRBD2. The CDR3 consists of 15 residues. The germline V gene has CDR1 SGHDN and CDR2 FVKESK. Germline trimming cut 6 bases from V and 3 bases from J; bases unmatched to any gene: 6. DNA of the CDR3: TGTGCCAGCAGAAGCGAAGCGGGGGACACCGGGGAGCTGTTTTTT. It encodes CASRSEAGDTGELFF.